This TCR beta chain was identified during a study of T cells in Graves' hyperthyroidism and ophthalmopathy. Stable disease denoted Graves' hyperthyroidism without ophthalmopathy progression within 18 months. The hyperthyroidism patients had all been newly diagnosed, and their disease duration was under 2 months. Their ages ranged from 18 to 65 years. Patients having uncontrolled infection, another autoimmune disease, pregnancy or lactation were not included. Amplification of TCR beta CDR3 regions was performed using RNA transcripts as template. During a first-round RT-PCR of the TCR CDR3, the HTBI primer set was used. TCRdb re-analysed the multiplex PCR reads in MiXCR, keeping a single row per CDR3 protein. The profile covers approximately 210,000 distinct CDR3 sequences, with 15% to 20% appearing a single time and approximately 50% taken by the ten largest. This TCR came from a man over 45 with Graves' hyperthyroidism. Sequenced material: blood.

The CDR3 region is CSASRLAGVYNEQFF. For the CDR3, the DNA is TGCAGTGCTAGTAGGCTAGCGGGAGTATACAATGAGCAGTTCTTC. This chain uses TRBV20-1 with TRBJ2-1; TRBD2 aligns across 10 bases. J gave up 4 bases and V 3 bases, and 6 bases lay outside the gene matches. The CDR3 is 15 amino acids. Germline V gene lookup returns CDR1 DFQATT and CDR2 SNEGSKA (reference sequence).